These 20 T cell receptor beta chains were all obtained from the same sample, sequenced in a study of blood T cell repertoires in COVID-19. TCRdb's table, derived via immunoSEQ multiplex PCR, lists solely in-frame clones and lacks some. The sample lists 150,000 to 200,000 clones; 80% to 90% were seen once. The sequenced sample consisted of peripheral blood. These receptors all stem from a man aged 55 to 70 with acute or convalescent COVID-19.

This rearrangement joins TRBV5-1 to TRBJ2-5, with D tentatively TRBD1 (6 bases). This CDR3 has 13 residues. V lost 0 bases and J lost 5, with 8 bases in between. Germline V CDR1 and CDR2: SGHRS, YFSETQ. CDR3 DNA: TGCGCCAGCAGCTTGGACAGGGTGGAGACCCAGTACTTC. As protein: CASSLDRVETQYF.

This chain links TRBV2 with TRBJ2-3; 8 nucleotides line up with TRBD1. The germline V gene has CDR1 SNHLY and CDR2 FYNNEI. The CDR3 has 15 residues. The V and J ends lost 4 bases and 1 base, in that order; junction bases with no gene match: 4. CDR3 coding DNA: TGTGCCAGCAGTGCCCGACAGGGGCGCACAGATACGCAGTATTTT. This translates into CASSARQGRTDTQYF.

The chain joins TRBV4-3 to TRBJ1-2; 7 bases map to TRBD1. The V segment lost 0 bases and the J segment 0 bases; nucleotides outside the gene matches: 4. CDR1 and CDR2 (germline): LGHNA, YSLEER. CDR3 size: 16 residues. CDR3 region: CASSQEGGRTNYGYTF. The CDR3 DNA reads as TGCGCCAGCAGCCAAGAAGGGGGCCGAACTAACTATGGCTACACCTTC.

The genes are TRBV7-3 and TRBJ1-3; TRBD1 might be the D (5 bases). Per the germline V gene, CDR1 is SGHTA and CDR2 is FQGTGA. Between the trimmed V and J ends, which lost 8 bases and 0 bases, there was a span of 14 bases. The CDR3 loop spans 15 amino acids. DNA for the CDR3: TGTGCCAGCGGACCGGGACTCAACTCTGGAAACACCATATATTTT. Translated, it gives CASGPGLNSGNTIYF.

The chain carries TRBV18 and TRBJ2-5; 14 bases map to TRBD2. In germline, CDR1 is KGHSH, CDR2 LQKENI. The trim removed 2 bases at V and 4 bases at J, leaving 3 bases unmatched. The CDR3 has 16 amino acids. This CDR3 reads CASSPGTSGRTETQYF. The CDR3, as DNA: TGTGCCAGCTCACCAGGGACTAGCGGGAGAACAGAGACCCAGTACTTC.

The V gene is TRBV28, the J gene TRBJ1-3; 7 bases align to TRBD1. The CDR3 runs to 16 residues. CDR1 MDHEN and CDR2 SYDVKM come from the germline V gene. V was clipped by 2 bases and J by 4 bases; unmatched bases: 8. The CDR3 sequence: CASSLRGPRVGNTIYF. As DNA, the CDR3 is TGTGCCAGCAGTTTAAGGGGGCCAAGGGTCGGAAACACCATATATTTT. The full variable domain, completed using reference TRBV28 and TRBJ1-3, is DVKVTQSSRYLVKRTGEKVFLECVQDMDHENMFWYRQDPGLGLRLIYFSYDVKMKEKGDIPEGYSVSREKKERFSLILESASTNQTSMYLCASSLRGPRVGNTIYFGEGSWLTVV.

V is TRBV3-1 (or the pseudogene TRBV3-2) and J is TRBJ2-7, with D possibly matching TRBD1 (6 bases). The V gene's germline CDR1 is LGHDT and CDR2 YNNKEL (reference sequence). This CDR3 has 16 residues. The V gene lost 2 bases and the J gene lost 0 bases, with 14 bases spanning the gap. CDR3 nucleotides: TGTGCCAGCAGCCAACCCCGTACAGGGACCTCCTACGAGCAGTACTTC. Protein sequence: CASSQPRTGTSYEQYF.

The chain uses TRBV28 and TRBJ2-7; 12 positions match TRBD2. Per germline, CDR1 MDHEN and CDR2 SYDVKM. The CDR3 length is 16 residues. V lost 2 bases and J lost 5; bases outside the gene matches: 7. CDR3 amino acids: CASSLGRLAGVNEQYF. DNA for the CDR3: TGTGCCAGCAGTTTAGGAAGACTAGCGGGAGTCAACGAGCAGTACTTC.

The V call is TRBV19, the J call TRBJ1-5; D unresolved. The germline gives CDR1 LNHDA, CDR2 SQIVND (reference sequence). The CDR3 length is 13 residues. Trimming removed 3 bases from V and 6 bases from J, with 9 bases in between. CDR3 in amino acids: CASSIAGPQPQHF. The CDR3 nucleotides read TGTGCCAGTAGTATCGCAGGCCCTCAGCCCCAGCATTTT.

This clone was recorded a few times. V gene TRBV10-3 combines with J gene TRBJ2-2; tentatively, D is TRBD1 (6 bases). Trimming shortened V by 2 bases and J by 7 bases, and 11 bases separated the two germline ends. In germline, CDR1 is ENHRY, CDR2 SYGVKD. The CDR3 consists of 14 residues. This CDR3 reads CAISENRVGGELFF. CDR3 bases: TGTGCCATCAGTGAGAACAGGGTGGGCGGGGAGCTGTTTTTT.

The V call is TRBV3-1 (or the pseudogene TRBV3-2), the J call TRBJ2-5; 13 nucleotides match TRBD2. V was pared by 3 bases and J by 4 bases, with 8 bases of the junction left unmatched. The germline V gene has CDR1 LGHDT and CDR2 YNNKEL (reference sequence). This CDR3 region has 17 residues. The CDR3 is CASSQGLAGWGGETQYF. CDR3 nucleotide sequence: TGTGCCAGCAGCCAGGGACTAGCGGGGTGGGGAGGAGAGACCCAGTACTTC.

The V call is TRBV23-1, the J call TRBJ1-5; perhaps TRBD1 as D (5 bases). TRBV23-1 is an ORF, and what it does is uncertain. The length of the CDR3 is 13 residues. The V end lost 8 bases, the J end lost 2 bases, and 10 bases lay between the germline ends. CDR3 in DNA: TGCGCCAGCCCATTCAGGGGCAATCAGCCCCAGCATTTT. It is translated as CASPFRGNQPQHF.

The chain links TRBV5-6 to TRBJ2-7; TRBD1 matches 8 bases. Germline V gene lookup returns CDR1 SGHDT and CDR2 YYEEEE. The CDR3 sequence is 15 residues long. The V gene end was trimmed by 2 bases and the J gene end by 0 bases; junction bases not matched to a gene: 4. The CDR3 sequence: CASSLWTGNSYEQYF. The CDR3 DNA sequence: TGTGCCAGCAGCTTATGGACAGGGAACTCCTACGAGCAGTACTTC.

The V and J genes are TRBV5-1 and TRBJ1-1; a possible D gene is TRBD1 (5 bases). Germline V gene sequence: CDR1 SGHRS, CDR2 YFSETQ. This CDR3 contains 14 residues. V shed 4 bases and J shed 3 bases, with 13 bases lying between them. CDR3 sequence reads: CASSQGNWDTEAFF. The DNA for the CDR3 is TGCGCCAGCAGCCAGGGCAACTGGGACACTGAAGCTTTCTTT.

The chain has TRBV5-1 and TRBJ2-3; 7 nucleotides align to TRBD1. The CDR3 contains 15 residues. Germline-derived CDR1 and CDR2 are SGHRS and YFSETQ. J was trimmed by 1 base and V by 4 bases; bases with no gene match: 6. The CDR3 here is CASSLGQDRTDTQYF. Here the CDR3 DNA reads TGCGCCAGCAGCCTAGGACAGGACCGCACAGATACGCAGTATTTT. Full variable domain (outside the CDR3, taken from reference TRBV5-1 and TRBJ2-3): KAGVTQTPRYLIKTRGQQVTLSCSPISGHRSVSWYQQTPGQGLQFLFEYFSETQRNKGNFPGRFSGRQFSNSRSEMNVSTLELGDSALYLCASSLGQDRTDTQYFGPGTRLTVL.

The chain carries TRBV28 and TRBJ2-3; 7 bases are a match to TRBD1. The CDR3 is made up of 16 amino acids. Germline V gene data show CDR1 as MDHEN and CDR2 as SYDVKM. The J segment lost 0 bases and the V segment lost 5 bases, leaving 8 bases of the junction unmatched. The CDR3 sequence: CASSPHDRVSTDTQYF. DNA of the CDR3: TGTGCCAGCAGTCCACATGACAGGGTTAGCACAGATACGCAGTATTTT.

Only one count was recorded for this clone. The sample contains more than one DNA sequence encoding this CDR3. The chain combines TRBV7-6 with TRBJ2-7; D is perhaps TRBD1 (7 bases). Germline CDR1 and CDR2: SGHVS and FNYEAQ. Deletions cut 0 bases from V and 7 bases from J, with 10 bases between. CDR3 length: 13 residues. DNA of the CDR3: TGTGCCAGCAGCTTAGCCAGGGGGAGGGAGCAGTACTTC. This sequence encodes CASSLARGREQYF. Full variable domain (remainder filled in from reference TRBV7-6 and TRBJ2-7): GAGVSQSPRYKVTKRGQDVALRCDPISGHVSLYWYRQALGQGPEFLTYFNYEAQQDKSGLPNDRFSAERPEGSISTLTIQRTEQRDSAMYRCASSLARGREQYFGPGTRLTVT.

This chain joins TRBV2 and TRBJ1-5; D ambiguous. Trimming stripped 6 bases from V and 2 bases from J, with 20 bases between. The CDR3 length is 17 residues. CDR1 and CDR2 from the germline V gene are SNHLY and FYNNEI. The CDR3 here is CASSQRNWRIGNQPQHF. The CDR3 region has the DNA TGTGCCAGCAGCCAGCGAAATTGGCGAATCGGCAATCAGCCCCAGCATTTT.

V is TRBV9 and J is TRBJ1-2; D uncertain. This CDR3 is built from 15 residues. Per the germline V gene, CDR1 is SGDLS and CDR2 is YYNGEE. Trimming removed 5 bases at V and 5 bases at J, with 19 bases between. The chain's CDR3 is CASRVGLGGEYGYTF. The CDR3 nucleotides are TGTGCCAGCAGAGTCGGGTTGGGTGGAGAGTATGGCTACACCTTC.

The chain combines TRBV5-4 with TRBJ1-2; no reliable D call. The germline V gene encodes CDR1 SGHNT and CDR2 YYREEE (reference sequence). V was pared by 5 bases and J by 4 bases, with 15 bases between. The CDR3 covers 14 residues. This chain's CDR3 is CASRRAAEVYGYTF. The CDR3 DNA reads as TGTGCCAGCAGGCGGGCCGCGGAGGTCTATGGCTACACCTTC.